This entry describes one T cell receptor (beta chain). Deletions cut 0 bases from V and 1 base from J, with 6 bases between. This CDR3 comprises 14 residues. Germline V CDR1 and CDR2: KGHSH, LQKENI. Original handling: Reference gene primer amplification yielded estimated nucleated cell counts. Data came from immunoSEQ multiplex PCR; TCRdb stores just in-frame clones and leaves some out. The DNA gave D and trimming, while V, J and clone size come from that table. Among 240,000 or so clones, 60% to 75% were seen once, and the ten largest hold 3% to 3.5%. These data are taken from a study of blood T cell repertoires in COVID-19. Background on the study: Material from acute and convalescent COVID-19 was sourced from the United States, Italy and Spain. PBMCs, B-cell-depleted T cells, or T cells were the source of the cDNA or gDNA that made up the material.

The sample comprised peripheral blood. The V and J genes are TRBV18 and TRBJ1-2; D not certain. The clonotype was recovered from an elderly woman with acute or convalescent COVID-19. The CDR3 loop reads CASSPPALNYGYTF. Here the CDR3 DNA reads TGTGCCAGCTCACCACCAGCACTTAACTATGGCTACACCTTC. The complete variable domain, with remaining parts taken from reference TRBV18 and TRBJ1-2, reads NAGVMQNPRHLVRRRGQEARLRCSPMKGHSHVYWYRQLPEEGLKFMVYLQKENIIDESGMPKERFSAEFPKEGPSILRIQQVVRGDSAAYFCASSPPALNYGYTFGSGTRLTVV.